The entry below gives a single T cell receptor (beta chain) sequence along with its context. The data stem from a study of blood T cell repertoires in COVID-19. Study context: Some COVID-19 samples were acute and others convalescent; all came from the United States, Italy and Spain.

Assay used: immunoSEQ multiplex PCR; TCRdb lists only in-frame clones, some missing. The sample consists of about 210,000 clones, 83% of them appearing once. The material sequenced was peripheral blood. This clonotype originated in a woman in her thirties or forties with active or convalescent COVID-19.

The CDR3 here is CAGGGQDTDTQYF. DNA for the CDR3: TGTGCCGGCGGGGGACAGGACACAGATACGCAGTATTTT. The rearrangement joins TRBV5-6 to TRBJ2-3, with a possible D match to TRBD1 (8 bases). V gave up 10 bases and J gave up 2 bases, with 14 bases separating them. CDR1 and CDR2 from the germline V gene are SGHDT and YYEEEE. The CDR3 contains 13 residues.